The 13 T cell receptor beta chains given below trace back to one sample, sequenced in a study of graft-versus-host responses after intestinal transplantation. The protocol was immunoSEQ multiplex PCR, while the TCRdb copy is restricted to in-frame clones and leaves out a portion. This table holds roughly 46,000 clones, 90% to 95% found once. The specimen was PBMCs, collected around 790 days after a first intestinal transplant, on the day of a second. These TCRs come from a human patient who received an intestinal transplant, so some T cells may come from the graft donor.

This chain joins TRBV27 and TRBJ2-7; D is uncertain. Trimming left V 5 bases short and J 2 bases short, with 10 bases between. Germline CDR1 MNHEY, CDR2 SMNVEV (reference sequence). This CDR3 is 13 amino acids long. The CDR3 protein is CASSRASTYEQYF. DNA of the CDR3: TGTGCCAGCAGTCGGGCCTCGACCTACGAGCAGTACTTC.

This chain connects TRBV27 to TRBJ2-5; 13 positions agree with TRBD2. The junction had 2 bases not matched to a gene; V was cut back by 3 bases and J by 4 bases. The CDR3 has 15 residues. Germline assignment: CDR1 MNHEY and CDR2 SMNVEV (reference sequence). CDR3 nucleotides: TGTGCCAGCAGTTTCCGACTAGCGGGGGGAGAGACCCAGTACTTC. Residues: CASSFRLAGGETQYF.

The chain employs TRBV7-9 and TRBJ1-1; D uncertain. The germline CDR1 and CDR2 sequences are SEHNR and FQNEAQ (reference sequence). The V end lost 1 base, the J end lost 0 bases, and 15 bases lay between the germline ends. This CDR3 spans 17 amino acids. CDR3 region: CASSLDTWHGMNTEAFF. The CDR3 DNA reads as TGTGCCAGCAGCTTAGATACCTGGCACGGAATGAACACTGAAGCTTTCTTT.

A single count supports this clone. The chain joins TRBV9 to TRBJ2-5; 9 nucleotides line up with TRBD1. The germline gives CDR1 SGDLS, CDR2 YYNGEE. The CDR3 contains 16 residues. The ends lost 1 base at V and 2 bases at J; junction bases unmatched: 6. CDR3 protein: CASSVLGDRVQETQYF. The CDR3, as DNA: TGTGCCAGCAGCGTATTGGGGGACAGGGTGCAAGAGACCCAGTACTTC.

The gene calls are TRBV5-6 and TRBJ1-5; TRBD1 is a possible D gene (6 bases). Germline loops: CDR1 SGHDT, CDR2 YYEEEE. CDR3 length: 16 residues. V was pared by 4 bases and J by 2 bases, with 16 bases between. The chain's CDR3 is CASSIGGASRNQPQHF. CDR3 nucleotide sequence: TGTGCCAGCAGCATCGGGGGCGCGTCACGCAATCAGCCCCAGCATTTT.

This clone showed up just once. V gene TRBV5-1 combines with J gene TRBJ2-5; D is unresolved. CDR3 length: 14 residues. CDR1 and CDR2 from the germline V gene are SGHRS and YFSETQ. Trimming took 2 bases from V and 2 from J, leaving 10 bases between them. CDR3 amino acids: CASSFGPIQETQYF. The DNA for the CDR3 is TGCGCCAGCAGCTTCGGTCCCATACAAGAGACCCAGTACTTC.

The chain carries TRBV6-5 and TRBJ2-7; 8 nucleotides align to TRBD1. Looked up from germline, CDR1 is MNHEY and CDR2 is SVGAGI. J was trimmed by 6 bases and V by 0 bases; bases with no gene match: 7. This CDR3 comprises 15 residues. The CDR3 DNA sequence: TGTGCCAGCAGTTACTCGCGCCAGGGGGCAGGCGAGCAGTACTTC. Its translation: CASSYSRQGAGEQYF.

V gene TRBV15 combines with J gene TRBJ2-7; tentatively, D is TRBD1 (6 bases). CDR1 and CDR2 from the germline V gene are LNHNV and YYDKDF (reference sequence). This CDR3 has 14 amino acids. Between the trimmed V and J ends, which lost 5 bases and 6 bases, there was a span of 17 bases. The CDR3 DNA follows: TGTGCCACCAGCCGGGACACGGAGACTTCCGAGCAGTACTTC. Protein: CATSRDTETSEQYF.

Only one count was recorded for this clone. This chain uses TRBV7-9 with TRBJ2-5, with D perhaps matching TRBD2 (5 bases). The CDR3 is 14 residues long. V gave up 0 bases and J gave up 4 bases, with 9 bases separating them. Per germline, CDR1 SEHNR and CDR2 FQNEAQ (reference sequence). The chain's CDR3 is CASSLAGMAETQYF. The CDR3 bases are TGTGCCAGCAGCTTAGCCGGGATGGCAGAGACCCAGTACTTC.

The rearrangement links TRBV5-4 to TRBJ2-1; D unresolved. Trimming removed 0 bases at V and 2 bases at J, with 12 bases between. This CDR3 has 16 residues. The V gene's germline CDR1 is SGHNT and CDR2 YYREEE (reference sequence). The CDR3 region is CASSLVWGKTYNEQFF. DNA for the CDR3: TGTGCCAGCAGCTTGGTTTGGGGAAAGACCTACAATGAGCAGTTCTTC.

The J gene is TRBJ2-3, the V gene TRBV7-2; perhaps D is TRBD1 or TRBD2 (5 bases each). Germline V gene data show CDR1 as SGHTA and CDR2 as FQGNSA. This CDR3 is built from 14 residues. The V and J ends lost 1 base and 3 bases respectively, with 8 bases between them. The CDR3 sequence is CASSLGGRTDTQYF. The CDR3 DNA reads TGTGCCAGCAGCTTAGGGGGGAGAACAGATACGCAGTATTTT.

The chain links TRBV19 to TRBJ1-3; no definite D call. With 5 bases removed from V and 0 bases from J, the gap between germline ends came to 14 bases. Germline-derived CDR1 and CDR2 are LNHDA and SQIVND (reference sequence). The length of the CDR3 is 16 residues. The CDR3 bases are TGTGCCAGTAGTTGGACCACTCGTCTCTCTGGAAACACCATATATTTT. Protein product: CASSWTTRLSGNTIYF.

As regards this clone: The same CDR3 is also encoded by other DNA sequences in this sample. The chain links TRBV9 to TRBJ2-2; D gene uncertain. V was shortened by 0 bases and J by 6 bases, with 9 bases between the two germline ends. The CDR3 is made up of 14 amino acids. In germline, CDR1 is SGDLS, CDR2 YYNGEE. This CDR3 is CASSVDGLSGELFF. CDR3 bases: TGTGCCAGCAGCGTAGACGGATTGTCCGGGGAGCTGTTTTTT.